The present entry profiles one T cell receptor (beta chain) with its context. The data belong to a study of radiotherapy plus CTLA-4 blockade in lung cancer. Germline CDR1 and CDR2: MGHRA and YSYEKL. The CDR3 covers 15 residues. Germline trimming cut 3 bases from V and 8 bases from J; bases unmatched to any gene: 8. Method: immunoSEQ multiplex PCR; TCRdb's copy keeps in-frame clones and lacks some. The table has tens of thousands of clones, roughly three quarters seen once. V is TRBV4-1 and J is TRBJ1-3; 9 positions agree with TRBD1. The material sequenced was peripheral blood, taken from a patient treated with radiotherapy plus ipilimumab. This receptor was taken from a human donor with non-small cell lung cancer whose response to radiotherapy plus ipilimumab could not be evaluated. Some clones in this sample may be carry-over from other donors' samples. CDR3 residues: CASSQGPGQGYTIYF. The CDR3 coding sequence is TGCGCCAGCAGCCAGGGTCCGGGACAGGGATACACCATATATTTT.